This T cell receptor (beta chain) was sequenced during a study of T cells after yellow fever vaccination. Trimming took 3 bases from V and 6 from J, leaving 29 bases between them. The CDR3 runs to 19 residues. TCRdb called the 5' RACE reads again in MiXCR, with one record for every CDR3 protein. The table records hundreds of thousands of distinct CDR3 sequences, roughly an eighth of them present only once. This TCR was recovered from a man aged 25-40 years who received the YFV17D yellow fever vaccine. The material was PBMCs, obtained on the day of the yellow fever booster vaccination. The chain recombines TRBV12-3 or TRBV12-4 with TRBJ2-5, with D uncertain. The CDR3 coding sequence is TGTGCCAGCAGTTTGCGGCGGTGGTACAGTTGCTCCCTCTCGAAGACCCAGTACTTC. This codes for CASSLRRWYSCSLSKTQYF.